This T cell receptor beta chain was profiled in a study of blood T cell repertoires in COVID-19. The wider study: Sites across the United States, Italy and Spain contributed samples from acute and convalescent COVID-19.

Participants' reported clinical history set cohort assignment. Germline-derived CDR1 and CDR2 are SGHTA and FQGTGA. The CDR3 length is 15 residues. Trimming took 1 base from V and 6 from J, leaving 10 bases between them. Using immunoSEQ multiplex PCR, the repertoire was profiled, and TCRdb retains in-frame clones only, with some absent. The sample includes about 130,000 clones, about 80% of them seen just once. This TCR was sampled from a man aged 35 to 55 with acute COVID-19. The sample taken for sequencing was PBMCs or T cells enriched from blood (not recorded which). J is TRBJ1-6 and V is TRBV7-3; perhaps TRBD1 as D (5 bases). CDR3 loop: CASSLNRQINSPLHF. In DNA, the CDR3 is TGTGCCAGCAGCTTAAACAGGCAGATTAATTCACCCCTCCACTTT.